One T cell receptor (beta chain) is described in this entry. The antigen remains undetermined. A multiplex PCR was run with 60 Vbeta primers and 13 Jbeta primers. Measured with immunoSEQ multiplex PCR; TCRdb has only the in-frame clones, and not every one. The data contain approximately 170,000 clones, 80% of them singletons. V lost 5 bases, J lost 8 bases, and 7 bases stayed unmatched. This CDR3 is built from 13 residues. Germline CDR1 and CDR2: SGHAT and FQDESV (reference sequence). This sample is drawn from a study of cytomegalovirus exposure and HLA in healthy donors. Points from the study as a whole: As a later analysis revealed, most CMV-associated TCR beta chains appeared HLA-restricted.

The chain combines TRBV11-1 with TRBJ1-2, with TRBD1 identical over 8 bases. The receptor comes from a woman aged 50 to 60 in good health and CMV-seropositive. The sequenced sample consisted of PBMCs. The CDR3 protein is CASSTGGWRGYTF. CDR3 DNA sequence: TGTGCCAGCAGCACAGGGGGTTGGAGAGGCTACACCTTC.